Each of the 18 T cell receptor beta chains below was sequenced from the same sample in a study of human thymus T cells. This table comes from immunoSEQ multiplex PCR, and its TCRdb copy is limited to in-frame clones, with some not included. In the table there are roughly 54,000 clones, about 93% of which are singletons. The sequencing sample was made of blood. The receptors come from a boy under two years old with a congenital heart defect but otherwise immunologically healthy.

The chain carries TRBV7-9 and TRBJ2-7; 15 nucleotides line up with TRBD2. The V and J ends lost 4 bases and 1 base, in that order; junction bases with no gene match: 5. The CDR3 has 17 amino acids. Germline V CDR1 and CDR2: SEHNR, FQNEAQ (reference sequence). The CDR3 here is CASSSGTSGRKSYEQYF. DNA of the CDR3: TGTGCCAGCAGCTCCGGGACTAGCGGGAGGAAGTCCTACGAGCAGTACTTC.

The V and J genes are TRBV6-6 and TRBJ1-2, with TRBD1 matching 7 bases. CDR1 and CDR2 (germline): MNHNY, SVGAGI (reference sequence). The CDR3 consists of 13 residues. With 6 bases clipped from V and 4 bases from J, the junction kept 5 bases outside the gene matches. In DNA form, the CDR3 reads TGTGCCAGCAGCCAGCGGGACAGCTATGGCTACACCTTC. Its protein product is CASSQRDSYGYTF.

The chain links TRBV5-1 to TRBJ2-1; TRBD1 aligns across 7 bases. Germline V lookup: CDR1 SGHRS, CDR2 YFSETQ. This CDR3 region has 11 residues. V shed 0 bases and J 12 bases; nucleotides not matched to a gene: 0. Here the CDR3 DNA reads TGCGCCAGCAGCTTGGACAGGGGGCAGTTCTTC. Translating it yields CASSLDRGQFF.

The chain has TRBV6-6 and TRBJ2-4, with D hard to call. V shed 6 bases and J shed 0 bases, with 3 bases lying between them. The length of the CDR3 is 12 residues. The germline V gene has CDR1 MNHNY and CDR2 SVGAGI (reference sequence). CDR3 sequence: CASRVAKNIQYF. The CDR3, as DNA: TGTGCCAGCAGAGTAGCCAAAAACATTCAGTACTTC.

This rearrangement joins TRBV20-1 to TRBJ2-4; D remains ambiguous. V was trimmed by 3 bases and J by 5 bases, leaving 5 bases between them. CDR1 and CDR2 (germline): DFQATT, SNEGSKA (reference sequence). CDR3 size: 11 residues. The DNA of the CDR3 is TGCAGTGCTAGTCCAGAAAACATTCAGTACTTC. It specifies CSASPENIQYF.

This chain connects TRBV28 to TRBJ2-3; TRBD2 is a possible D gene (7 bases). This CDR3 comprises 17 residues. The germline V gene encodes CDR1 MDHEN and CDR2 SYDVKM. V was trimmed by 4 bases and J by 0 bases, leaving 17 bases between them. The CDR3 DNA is TGTGCCAGCAGTTCGCTCGGGGGGCCACTTAGCACAGATACGCAGTATTTT. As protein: CASSSLGGPLSTDTQYF.

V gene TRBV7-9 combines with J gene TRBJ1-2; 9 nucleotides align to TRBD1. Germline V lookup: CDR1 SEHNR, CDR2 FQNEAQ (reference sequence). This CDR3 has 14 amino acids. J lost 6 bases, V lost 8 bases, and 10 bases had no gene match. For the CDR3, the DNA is TGTGCCAGCGAATCTGCGGGGACAGGGAATGGCTACACCTTC. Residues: CASESAGTGNGYTF. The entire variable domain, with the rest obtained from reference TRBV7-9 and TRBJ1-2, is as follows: DTGVSQNPRHKITKRGQNVTFRCDPISEHNRLYWYRQTLGQGPEFLTYFQNEAQLEKSRLLSDRFSAERPKGSFSTLEIQRTEQGDSAMYLCASESAGTGNGYTFGSGTRLTVV.

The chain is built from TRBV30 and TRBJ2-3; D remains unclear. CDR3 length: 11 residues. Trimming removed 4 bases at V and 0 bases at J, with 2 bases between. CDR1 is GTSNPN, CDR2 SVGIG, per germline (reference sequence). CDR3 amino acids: CAWTSTDTQYF. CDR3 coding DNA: TGTGCCTGGACTAGCACAGATACGCAGTATTTT.

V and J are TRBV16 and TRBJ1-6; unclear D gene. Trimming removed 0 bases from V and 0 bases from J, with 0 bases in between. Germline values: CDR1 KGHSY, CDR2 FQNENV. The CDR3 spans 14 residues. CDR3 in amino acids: CASSQSSYNSPLHF. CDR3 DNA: TGTGCCAGCAGCCAATCCTCCTATAATTCACCCCTCCACTTT.

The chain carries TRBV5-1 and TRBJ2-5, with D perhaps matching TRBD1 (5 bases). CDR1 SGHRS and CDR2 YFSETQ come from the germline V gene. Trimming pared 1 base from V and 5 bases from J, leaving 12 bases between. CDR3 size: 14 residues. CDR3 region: CASSLYVGVETQYF. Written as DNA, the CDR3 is TGCGCCAGCAGCTTGTATGTAGGGGTGGAGACCCAGTACTTC.

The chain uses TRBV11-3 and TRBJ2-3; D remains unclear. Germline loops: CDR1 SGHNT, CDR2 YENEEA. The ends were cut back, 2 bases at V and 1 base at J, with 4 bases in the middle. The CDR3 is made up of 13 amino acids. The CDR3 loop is CASSLQGTDTQYF. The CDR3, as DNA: TGTGCCAGCAGCTTACAGGGCACAGATACGCAGTATTTT.

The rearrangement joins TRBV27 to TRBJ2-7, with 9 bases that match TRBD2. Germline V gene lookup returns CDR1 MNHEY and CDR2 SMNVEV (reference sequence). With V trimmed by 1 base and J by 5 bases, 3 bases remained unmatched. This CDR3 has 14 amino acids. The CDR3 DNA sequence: TGTGCCAGCAGTTTATTGCGGGAGGGCCACGAGCAGTACTTC. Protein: CASSLLREGHEQYF.

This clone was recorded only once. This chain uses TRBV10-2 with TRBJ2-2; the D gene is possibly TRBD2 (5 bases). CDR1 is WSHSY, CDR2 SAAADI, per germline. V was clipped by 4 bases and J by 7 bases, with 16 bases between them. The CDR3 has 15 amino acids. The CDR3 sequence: CASSAFGVGGGELFF. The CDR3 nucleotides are TGCGCCAGCAGTGCATTCGGGGTGGGTGGCGGGGAGCTGTTTTTT.

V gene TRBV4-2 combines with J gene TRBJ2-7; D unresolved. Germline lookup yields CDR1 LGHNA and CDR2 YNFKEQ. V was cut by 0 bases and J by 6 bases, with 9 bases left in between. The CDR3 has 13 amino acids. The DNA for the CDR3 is TGTGCCAGCAGCCAAGAAGTATCTCGCGAGCAGTACTTC. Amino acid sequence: CASSQEVSREQYF.

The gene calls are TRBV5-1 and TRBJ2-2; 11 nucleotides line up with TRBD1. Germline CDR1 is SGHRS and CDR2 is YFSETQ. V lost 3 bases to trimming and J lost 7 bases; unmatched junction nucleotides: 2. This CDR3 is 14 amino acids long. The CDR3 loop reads CASSWTGGLGELFF. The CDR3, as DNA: TGCGCCAGCAGCTGGACAGGGGGCCTCGGGGAGCTGTTTTTT.

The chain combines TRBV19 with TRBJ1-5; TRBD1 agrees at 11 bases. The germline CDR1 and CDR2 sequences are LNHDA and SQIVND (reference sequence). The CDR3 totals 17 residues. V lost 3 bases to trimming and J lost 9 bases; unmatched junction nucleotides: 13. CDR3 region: CASSMDRGLIGYPPQHF. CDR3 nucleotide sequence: TGTGCCAGTAGTATGGACAGGGGGCTAATAGGGTATCCGCCCCAGCATTTT. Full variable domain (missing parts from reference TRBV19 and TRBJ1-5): DGGITQSPKYLFRKEGQNVTLSCEQNLNHDAMYWYRQDPGQGLRLIYYSQIVNDFQKGDIAEGYSVSREKKESFPLTVTSAQKNPTAFYLCASSMDRGLIGYPPQHFGDGTRLSIL.

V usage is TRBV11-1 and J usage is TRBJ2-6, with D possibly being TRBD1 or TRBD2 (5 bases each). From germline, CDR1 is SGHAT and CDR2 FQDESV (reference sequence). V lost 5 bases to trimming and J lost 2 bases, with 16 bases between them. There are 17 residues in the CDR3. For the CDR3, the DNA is TGTGCCAGCAGCCACCGCACGTTGGGACCTGGGGCCAACGTCCTGACTTTC. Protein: CASSHRTLGPGANVLTF.

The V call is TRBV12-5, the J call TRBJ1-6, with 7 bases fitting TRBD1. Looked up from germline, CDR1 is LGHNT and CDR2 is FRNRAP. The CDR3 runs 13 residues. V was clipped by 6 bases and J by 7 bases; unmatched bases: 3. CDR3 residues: CASGGDRNSPLHF. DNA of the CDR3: TGTGCTAGTGGCGGGGACAGAAATTCACCCCTCCACTTT.